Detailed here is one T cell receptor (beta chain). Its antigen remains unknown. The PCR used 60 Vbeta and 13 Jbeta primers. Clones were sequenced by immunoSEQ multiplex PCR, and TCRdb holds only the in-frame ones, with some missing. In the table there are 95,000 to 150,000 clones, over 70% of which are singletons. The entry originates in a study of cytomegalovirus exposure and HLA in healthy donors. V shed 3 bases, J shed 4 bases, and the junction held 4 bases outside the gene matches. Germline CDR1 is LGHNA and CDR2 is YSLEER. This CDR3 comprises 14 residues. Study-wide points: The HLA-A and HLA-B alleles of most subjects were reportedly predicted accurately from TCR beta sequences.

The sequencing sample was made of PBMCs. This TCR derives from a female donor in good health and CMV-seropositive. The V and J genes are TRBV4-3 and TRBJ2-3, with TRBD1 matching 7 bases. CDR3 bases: TGCGCCAGCAGCCATGACACAGGGGCAGATACGCAGTATTTT. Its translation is CASSHDTGADTQYF.